Following are 10 T cell receptor beta chains from one sample sequenced in a study of TIL therapy for anti-PD-1-resistant metastatic lung cancer. This sample's time point: pre-treatment sample, taken before nivolumab and TIL therapy. This was the immunoSEQ v3 assay. TCRdb keeps only in-frame clones here, not all; method: immunoSEQ multiplex PCR. This sample carries about 36,000 clones, 73% of them seen once, and the ten largest clones take about 5.7%. Specimen: blood, collected at baseline. All receptors come from a person between 25 and 80 years old with non-small cell lung cancer.

This clone was seen once. This chain connects TRBV9 to TRBJ1-3, with a tentative D call TRBD1 (5 bases). Trimming shortened V by 0 bases and J by 0 bases, and 10 bases separated the two germline ends. CDR1 and CDR2 from the germline V gene are SGDLS and YYNGEE. The CDR3 is made up of 16 amino acids. CDR3: CASSVGDATSGNTIYF. CDR3 nucleotides: TGTGCCAGCAGCGTAGGGGACGCTACCTCTGGAAACACCATATATTTT.

This clone occurred a few times. The chain links TRBV5-1 to TRBJ1-1; TRBD1 is a possible D gene (5 bases). CDR1 and CDR2 (germline): SGHRS, YFSETQ. The CDR3 has 15 amino acids. With 4 bases removed from V and 8 bases from J, the gap between germline ends came to 21 bases. The chain's CDR3 is CASSLNSGTLLEAFF. In nucleotides, the CDR3 is TGCGCCAGCAGCCTAAATTCCGGGACCCTCCTGGAAGCTTTCTTT.

In DNA, the CDR3 is TGTGCCTGGAGTGTAACAGGGGGCAAGAACACTGAAGCTTTCTTT. Translated, it gives CAWSVTGGKNTEAFF. The chain combines TRBV30 with TRBJ1-1; the match to TRBD1 covers 9 bases. CDR3 length equals 15 residues. Unmatched junction bases numbered 3, after V lost 0 bases and J lost 1 base. Per the germline V gene, CDR1 is GTSNPN and CDR2 is SVGIG (reference sequence). The full variable domain, rest sourced from reference TRBV30 and TRBJ1-1, is SQTIHQWPATLVQPVGSPLSLECTVEGTSNPNLYWYRQAAGRGLQLLFYSVGIGQISSEVPQNLSASRPQDRQFILSSKKLLLSDSGFYLCAWSVTGGKNTEAFFGQGTRLTVV.

The V call is TRBV15, the J call TRBJ2-5; TRBD2 aligns across 11 bases. V gave up 1 base and J gave up 4 bases; unmatched junction bases: 2. CDR3 length: 15 residues. Looked up from germline, CDR1 is LNHNV and CDR2 is YYDKDF (reference sequence). The CDR3 bases are TGTGCCACCAGCAGAGCTAGCGGGAGGAGAGAGACCCAGTACTTC. It yields the protein CATSRASGRRETQYF.

V gene TRBV6-5 combines with J gene TRBJ1-4, with 7 bases lining up with TRBD1. Germline-derived CDR1 and CDR2 are MNHEY and SVGAGI. J gave up 7 bases and V 0 bases, and 5 bases lay outside the gene matches. CDR3 size: 15 residues. This CDR3 is CASSYSRGRGEKLFF. CDR3 nucleotide sequence: TGTGCCAGCAGTTACTCGAGGGGGCGCGGTGAAAAACTGTTTTTT.

This clone was seen more than once but under ten times. J is TRBJ1-6 and V is TRBV28; no firm D call. Germline loops: CDR1 MDHEN, CDR2 SYDVKM. Trimming took 6 bases from V and 1 from J, leaving 19 bases between them. CDR3 size: 18 residues. The CDR3 DNA is TGTGCCAGCAGCTGGGGTATCGGTGGGTCGTCCTATAATTCACCCCTCCACTTT. This codes for CASSWGIGGSSYNSPLHF.

CDR3: CASSIGGTRAETQYF. In DNA form, the CDR3 reads TGTGCCAGCAGCATAGGGGGGACTAGGGCAGAGACCCAGTACTTC. The chain has TRBV2 and TRBJ2-5; 8 nucleotides match TRBD2. The CDR3 length is 15 residues. The V gene's germline CDR1 is SNHLY and CDR2 FYNNEI. After removal of 6 bases from V and 4 bases from J, the junction contained 10 bases not matched to a gene.

The rearrangement uses TRBV11-2 and TRBJ2-1; D is unclear. The CDR3 is 16 residues long. Germline CDR1 and CDR2: SGHAT and FQNNGV. V was clipped by 1 base and J by 0 bases, with 10 bases between them. In nucleotides, the CDR3 is TGTGCCAGCAGCTTAGGGACGCAGAGCTCCTACAATGAGCAGTTCTTC. Translating it yields CASSLGTQSSYNEQFF.

The rearrangement joins TRBV5-6 to TRBJ1-1; D is ambiguous. V shed 0 bases and J shed 8 bases, with 14 bases lying between them. CDR3 length: 14 residues. The germline gives CDR1 SGHDT, CDR2 YYEEEE. The CDR3 bases are TGTGCCAGCAGCTTGGGAGAACCACTCCGGGAAGCTTTCTTT. It yields the protein CASSLGEPLREAFF. Full variable domain (rest looked up from reference TRBV5-6 and TRBJ1-1): DAGVTQSPTHLIKTRGQQVTLRCSPKSGHDTVSWYQQALGQGPQFIFQYYEEEERQRGNFPDRFSGHQFPNYSSELNVNALLLGDSALYLCASSLGEPLREAFFGQGTRLTVV.

There are a few counts of this clone. The rearrangement uses TRBV20-1 and TRBJ2-1; D may be TRBD1 (5 bases). This CDR3 has 11 residues. The V gene lost 0 bases and the J gene lost 9 bases, with 6 bases spanning the gap. CDR1 is DFQATT, CDR2 SNEGSKA, per germline (reference sequence). For the CDR3, the DNA is TGCAGTGCTAGAGAAAGGGGTGAGCAGTTCTTC. Its translation is CSARERGEQFF.